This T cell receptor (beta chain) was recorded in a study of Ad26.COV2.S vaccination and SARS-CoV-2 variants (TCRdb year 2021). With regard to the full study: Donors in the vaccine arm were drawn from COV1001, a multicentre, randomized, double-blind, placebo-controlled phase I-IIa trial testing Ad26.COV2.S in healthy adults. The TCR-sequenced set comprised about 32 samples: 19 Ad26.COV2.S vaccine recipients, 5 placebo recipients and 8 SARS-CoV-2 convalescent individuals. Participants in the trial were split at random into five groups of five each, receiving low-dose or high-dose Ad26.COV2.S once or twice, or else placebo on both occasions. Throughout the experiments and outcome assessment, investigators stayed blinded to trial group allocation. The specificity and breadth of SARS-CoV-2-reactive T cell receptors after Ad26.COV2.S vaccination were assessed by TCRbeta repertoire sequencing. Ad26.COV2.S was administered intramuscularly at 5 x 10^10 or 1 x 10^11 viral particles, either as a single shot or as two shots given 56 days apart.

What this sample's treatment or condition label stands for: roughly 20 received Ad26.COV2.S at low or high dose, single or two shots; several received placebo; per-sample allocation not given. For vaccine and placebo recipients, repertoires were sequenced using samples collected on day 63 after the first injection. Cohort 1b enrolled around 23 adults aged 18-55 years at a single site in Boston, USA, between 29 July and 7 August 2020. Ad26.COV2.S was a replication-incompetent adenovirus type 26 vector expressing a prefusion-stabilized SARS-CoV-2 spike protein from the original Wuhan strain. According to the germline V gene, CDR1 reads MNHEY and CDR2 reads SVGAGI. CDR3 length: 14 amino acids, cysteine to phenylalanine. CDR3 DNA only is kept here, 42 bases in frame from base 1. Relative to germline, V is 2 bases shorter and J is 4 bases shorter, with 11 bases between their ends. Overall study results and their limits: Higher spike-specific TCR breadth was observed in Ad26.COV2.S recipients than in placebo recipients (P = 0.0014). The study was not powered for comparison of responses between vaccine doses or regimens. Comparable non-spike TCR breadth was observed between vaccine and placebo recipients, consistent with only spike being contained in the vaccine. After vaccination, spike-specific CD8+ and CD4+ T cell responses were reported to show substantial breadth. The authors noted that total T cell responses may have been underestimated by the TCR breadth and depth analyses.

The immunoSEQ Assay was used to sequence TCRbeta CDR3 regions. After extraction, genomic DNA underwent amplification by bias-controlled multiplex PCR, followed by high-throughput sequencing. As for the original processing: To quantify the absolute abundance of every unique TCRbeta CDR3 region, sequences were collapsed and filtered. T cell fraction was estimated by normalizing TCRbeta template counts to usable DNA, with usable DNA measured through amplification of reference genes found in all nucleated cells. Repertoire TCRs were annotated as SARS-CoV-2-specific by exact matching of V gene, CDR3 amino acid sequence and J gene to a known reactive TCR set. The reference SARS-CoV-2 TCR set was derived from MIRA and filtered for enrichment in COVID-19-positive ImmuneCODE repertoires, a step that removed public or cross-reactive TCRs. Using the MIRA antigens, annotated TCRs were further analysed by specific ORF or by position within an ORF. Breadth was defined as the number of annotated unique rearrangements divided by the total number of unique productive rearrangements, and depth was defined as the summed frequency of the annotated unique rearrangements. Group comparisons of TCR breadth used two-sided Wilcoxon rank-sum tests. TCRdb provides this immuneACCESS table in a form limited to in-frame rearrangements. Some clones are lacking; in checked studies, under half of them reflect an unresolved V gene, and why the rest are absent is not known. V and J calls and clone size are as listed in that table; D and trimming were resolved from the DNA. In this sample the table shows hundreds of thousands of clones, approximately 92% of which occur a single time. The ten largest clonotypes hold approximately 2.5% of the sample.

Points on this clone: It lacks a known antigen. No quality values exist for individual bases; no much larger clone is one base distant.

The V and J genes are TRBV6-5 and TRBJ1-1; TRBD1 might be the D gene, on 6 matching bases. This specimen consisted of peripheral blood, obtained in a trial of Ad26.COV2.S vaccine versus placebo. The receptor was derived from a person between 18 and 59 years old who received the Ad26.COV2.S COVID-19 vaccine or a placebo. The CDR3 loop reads CASSYPGVGTEAFF. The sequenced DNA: TGTGCCAGCAGTTACCCAGGGGTCGGCACTGAAGCTTTCTTT.